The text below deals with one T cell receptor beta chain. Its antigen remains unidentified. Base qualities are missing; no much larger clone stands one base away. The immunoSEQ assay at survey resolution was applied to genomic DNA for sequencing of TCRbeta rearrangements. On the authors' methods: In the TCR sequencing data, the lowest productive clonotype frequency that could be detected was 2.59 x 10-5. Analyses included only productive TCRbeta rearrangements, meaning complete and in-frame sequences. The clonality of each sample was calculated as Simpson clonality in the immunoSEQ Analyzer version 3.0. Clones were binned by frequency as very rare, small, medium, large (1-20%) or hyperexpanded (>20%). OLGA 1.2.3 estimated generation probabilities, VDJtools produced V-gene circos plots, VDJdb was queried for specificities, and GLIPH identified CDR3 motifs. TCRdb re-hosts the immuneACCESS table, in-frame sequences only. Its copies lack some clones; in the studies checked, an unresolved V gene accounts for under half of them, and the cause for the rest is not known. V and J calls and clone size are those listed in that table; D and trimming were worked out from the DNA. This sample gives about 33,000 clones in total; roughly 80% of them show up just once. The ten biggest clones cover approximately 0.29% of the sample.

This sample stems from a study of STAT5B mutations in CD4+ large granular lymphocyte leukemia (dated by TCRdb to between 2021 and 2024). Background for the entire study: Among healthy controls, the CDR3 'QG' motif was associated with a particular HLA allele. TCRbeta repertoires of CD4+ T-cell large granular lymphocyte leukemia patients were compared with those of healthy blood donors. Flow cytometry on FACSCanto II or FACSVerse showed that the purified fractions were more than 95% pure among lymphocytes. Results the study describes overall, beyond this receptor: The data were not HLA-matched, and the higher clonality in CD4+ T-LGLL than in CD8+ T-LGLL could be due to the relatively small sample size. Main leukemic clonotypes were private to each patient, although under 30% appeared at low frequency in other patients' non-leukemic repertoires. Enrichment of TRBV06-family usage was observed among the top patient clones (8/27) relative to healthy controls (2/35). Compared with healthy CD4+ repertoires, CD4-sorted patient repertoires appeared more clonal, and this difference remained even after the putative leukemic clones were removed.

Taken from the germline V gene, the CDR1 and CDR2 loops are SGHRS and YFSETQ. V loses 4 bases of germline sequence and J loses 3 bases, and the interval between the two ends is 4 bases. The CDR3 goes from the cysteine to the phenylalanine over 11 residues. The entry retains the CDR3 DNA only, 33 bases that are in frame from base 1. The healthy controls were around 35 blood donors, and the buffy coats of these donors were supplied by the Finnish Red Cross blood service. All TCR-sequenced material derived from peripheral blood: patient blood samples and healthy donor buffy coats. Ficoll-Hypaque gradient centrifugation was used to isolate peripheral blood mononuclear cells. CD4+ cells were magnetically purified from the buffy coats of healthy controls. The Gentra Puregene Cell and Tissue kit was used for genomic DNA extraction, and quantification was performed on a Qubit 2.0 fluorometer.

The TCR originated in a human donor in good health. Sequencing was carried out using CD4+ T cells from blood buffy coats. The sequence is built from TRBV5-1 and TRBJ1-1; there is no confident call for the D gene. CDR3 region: CASSQDTEAFF. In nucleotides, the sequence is TGCGCCAGCAGCCAGGACACTGAAGCTTTCTTT.